The sequence of this T cell receptor (beta chain) was determined in a study of shared clonotypes between healthy human individuals. Findings and limits, study-wide: It was only blood that was sampled, and tissue repertoires likely differ.

Libraries were prepared by immunoSEQ multiplex PCR; TCRdb keeps only in-frame clonotypes and omits some of them. The sample carries more than 2 million clones, around 95% recorded once. Per germline, CDR1 MNHNS and CDR2 SASEGT. The CDR3 totals 14 residues. The V and J ends lost 6 bases and 3 bases respectively, with 12 bases between them. In the naive CD8 group, cells lacked CD45RO and were positively selected for CCR7, so terminally differentiated effector memory CD45RA+ cells were left out. About this clone itself: The target antigen is unknown.

The sequenced sample was naive CD8+ T cells from PBMCs. The chain joins TRBV6-1 to TRBJ1-5; D perhaps matches TRBD1 (6 bases). The clonotype originates from a young man in good health. Some clones in this sample may be carry-over from other donors' samples. CDR3 protein: CASRLTGSNQPQHF. CDR3 bases: TGTGCCAGCAGATTAACAGGGTCCAATCAGCCCCAGCATTTT.